This T cell receptor (beta chain) appears in the sequencing data of a study of Graves' ophthalmopathy and Graves' hyperthyroidism (dated by TCRdb to the late 2010s). Regarding the study in general: Peripheral blood was collected at initial diagnosis, before any treatment. In total, approximately 140 blood samples were TCR-sequenced: approximately 40 ophthalmopathy, around 75 hyperthyroidism and 17 hyperthyroidism-to-ophthalmopathy patients. Once sampling was done, hyperthyroidism patients were given methimazole at a starting dose of 30 mg daily, while ophthalmopathy patients were given high-dose intravenous methylprednisolone. To tell Graves' ophthalmopathy apart from Graves' hyperthyroidism, and to predict which patients would progress to ophthalmopathy, the study relied on TCR beta repertoire signatures. To explore V-J signatures distinguishing ophthalmopathy from hyperthyroidism, a discovery set of about 99 patients (roughly 44 ophthalmopathy, 55 to 60 stable hyperthyroidism) was enrolled. In several hyperthyroidism patients, the T-cell repertoire of thyroid tissue was compared with the T-cell repertoire of blood. The 85 to 100 discovery patients were divided at random into training and test sets in a 7:3 ratio. For independent validation, a separate cohort was made up of approximately 19 hyperthyroidism patients plus 17 patients who later progressed from hyperthyroidism to ophthalmopathy. Study-level results and caveats: The 13-signature model separated ophthalmopathy from stable hyperthyroidism with 85% to 90% sensitivity and around 81% specificity in cross-validation, and 80%/75% in the test set. In validation, the model predicted ophthalmopathy progression with nearly 71% sensitivity and around 72% specificity; fewer than 15 predicted patients were CT-confirmed with GO in a median of approximately 6.5 months. Sample size was not statistically predetermined, and group allocation was not concealed from the investigators. Most expanded thyroid clonotypes with frequency above 0.001 were also detected in blood, suggesting blood repertoires may reflect the thyroid immune response.

Based on the germline V gene (reference sequence), the CDR1 and CDR2 sequences are MNHEY and SMNVEV. V drops 2 bases and J drops 9 bases, leaving 20 bases in between. The CDR3, cysteine through phenylalanine, is 16 amino acids long. Of the read, only the CDR3 DNA is kept; its 48 bases are in frame from base 1. A patient counted as having stable hyperthyroidism if there was no progression to ophthalmopathy within 18 months of follow-up. Hyperthyroidism patients were newly diagnosed, were aged 18 to 65 years, and had a disease duration under 2 months. Anyone with other autoimmune diseases, uncontrolled infections, pregnancy or lactation was excluded from the study. Diagnosis was based on clinical symptoms, serum thyroxine, TRAb, thyroid ultrasound and orbital computed tomography. PBMCs were isolated from more than 8 ml of fresh peripheral blood by Ficoll-Paque density gradient centrifugation. Total RNA was extracted with Trizol reagent and quality-checked on an Agilent 2100 Bioanalyzer.

For repertoire sequencing, TCR beta CDR3 regions were amplified from RNA transcripts. The first round of RT-PCR was done with HTBI primers and the Qiagen OneStep RT-PCR kit, and was followed by a second round of multiplex PCR, then size selection and purification. Sequencing of the libraries was carried out on an Illumina HiSeq2000 in paired-end mode with 100 bp reads. The published analysis was carried out like this. SOAPnuke was used to process the reads, removing any read that contained adapters or uncalled bases, had a mean Phred below 15, or lacked an exact match to the constant primer or identifier. High-quality paired reads were merged with COPE v1.2.5. Each unique nucleotide sequence was treated as a clonotype, and MiTCR v1.1 was used to align the clonotypes to the IMGT TRB V, D and J references. The analysis was limited to V-J combinations with a frequency above 0.0001, which together covered approximately 99% of repertoires. A TCR clonal expansion and chaos score per V-J combination was defined as the ratio of F50 clonal expansion to chaos observed in the TCRdist matrix. Welch's t-statistics and random forest were used to reduce the features to 13 V-J combinations, which were then used as input to a naive Bayes classifier. The similarity between thyroid and blood repertoires was quantified using the Morisita-Horn index. TCRdb took the public reads, trimmed them with fastp at Q25, ran MiXCR for clone calling and kept in-frame beta chains. Rows with one shared CDR3 protein collapse into an entry with the most common genes and DNA. The V and J calls follow TCRdb's processing rather than the paper's. The sample profile shows hundreds of thousands of distinct CDR3 sequences; around 20% of them were found once. Of the sample, roughly 3% is held by the ten largest clones.

Many counts were recorded for this clonotype. The specificity of this receptor is unknown. No much larger clone exists at a distance of one base, and base qualities are not known. The TCR originated in a woman aged 18-30 years with stable Graves' hyperthyroidism. Donor details come from another sample of the same person, matched by shared clones. The material sequenced was peripheral blood. The rearranged segments are TRBV27 and TRBJ1-5, with a tentative D gene TRBD1 over 5 matching bases. The CDR3 protein: CASSLKRGGYPWPQHF. Here is the DNA: TGTGCCAGCAGTTTAAAGAGGGGAGGGTATCCATGGCCCCAGCATTTT.